This entry features one T cell receptor beta chain sequence. These data are taken from a study of blood T cell repertoires in COVID-19. Study-wide context: Nucleic acid was either cDNA or gDNA, and it came from T cells, B-cell-depleted T cells, or PBMCs.

As processed by the authors: Cell counts per sample came from amplifying reference gene primers. Measured with immunoSEQ multiplex PCR; TCRdb has only the in-frame clones, and not every one. V and J calls and clone size follow that table, whereas D and trimming were derived from the DNA. Of approximately 75,000 clones listed, around 74% were seen once; the top ten hold 2.5% to 3%. In germline, CDR1 is MDHEN, CDR2 SYDVKM. The length of the CDR3 is 13 residues. The ends lost 10 bases at V and 5 bases at J; junction bases unmatched: 6. The sequencing sample was made of peripheral blood. This clonotype was sampled from a human donor with acute or convalescent COVID-19. The donor label of this sample is uncertain. This rearrangement joins TRBV28 to TRBJ1-5; 9 bases map to TRBD1. The CDR3 DNA reads TGTGCCATCCTGAGACAGGGGGATCAGCCCCAGCATTTT. Amino acids: CAILRQGDQPQHF.